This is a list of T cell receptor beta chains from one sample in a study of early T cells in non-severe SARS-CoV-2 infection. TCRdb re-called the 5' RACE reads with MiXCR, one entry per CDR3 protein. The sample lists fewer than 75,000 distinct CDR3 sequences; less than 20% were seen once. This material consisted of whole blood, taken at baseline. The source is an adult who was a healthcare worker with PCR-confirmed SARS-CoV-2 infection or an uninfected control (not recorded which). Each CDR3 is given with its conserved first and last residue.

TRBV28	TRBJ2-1	CASTSRGVKEQFF
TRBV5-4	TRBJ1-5	CASSWDRGQPQHF
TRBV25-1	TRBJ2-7	CASRDSGLGEQYF
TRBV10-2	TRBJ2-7	CASRRDRVNANEQYF
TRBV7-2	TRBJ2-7	CASGFVAGDTYGQYF
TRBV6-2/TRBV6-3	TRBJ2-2	CASSYANTGELFF
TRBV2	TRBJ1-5	CACGVVDINQPQHF
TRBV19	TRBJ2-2	CASSKAATTNTGELFF
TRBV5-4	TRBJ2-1	CASREELGAGEQFF
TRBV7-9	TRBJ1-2	CASSLRSAYGYTF
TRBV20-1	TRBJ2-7	CSARIPSPGTSGEQYF
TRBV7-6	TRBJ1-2	CASSPGAGRANYGYTF
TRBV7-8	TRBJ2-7	CASSHGTGTYEQYF
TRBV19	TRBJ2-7	CASSITHFGYEQYF
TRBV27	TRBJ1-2	CASSLKPGTAYGYTF
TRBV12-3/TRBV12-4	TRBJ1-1	CASTPPGNTEAFF
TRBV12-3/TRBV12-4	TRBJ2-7	CASSLWERPYEQYF
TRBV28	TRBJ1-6	CASSLMPGYSPLHF
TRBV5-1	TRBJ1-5	CASSLDISQPQHF
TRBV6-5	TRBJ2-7	CATQTSWTSSYEQYF